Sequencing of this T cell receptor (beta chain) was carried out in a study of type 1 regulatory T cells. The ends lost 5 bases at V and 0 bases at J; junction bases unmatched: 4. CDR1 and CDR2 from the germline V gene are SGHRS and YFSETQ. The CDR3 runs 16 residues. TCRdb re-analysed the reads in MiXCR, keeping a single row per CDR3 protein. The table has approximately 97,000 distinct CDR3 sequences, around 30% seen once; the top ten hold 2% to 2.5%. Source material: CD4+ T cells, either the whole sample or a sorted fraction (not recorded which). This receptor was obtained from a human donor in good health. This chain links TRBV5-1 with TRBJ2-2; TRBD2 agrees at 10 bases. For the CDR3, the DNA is TGCGCCAGCAGTGTCGGACTAGCGGCGAACACCGGGGAGCTGTTTTTT. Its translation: CASSVGLAANTGELFF.